The present T cell receptor beta chain was sequenced within a study of T cell responses to AZD1222 COVID-19 vaccine. The trim removed 3 bases at V and 4 bases at J, leaving 4 bases unmatched. This CDR3 region has 15 residues. The germline V gene has CDR1 LNHDA and CDR2 SQIVND (reference sequence). Comment on this clone: Its specificity is not known.

Notes on the study in general: Baseline serology detected seropositivity in only six AZD1222 recipients.

Measured with immunoSEQ multiplex PCR; TCRdb has only the in-frame clones, and not every one. Counted here are 150,000 to 200,000 clones, approximately 93% occurring once; the ten biggest clones make up 3.5% to 5%. The chain uses TRBV19 and TRBJ1-4; the match to TRBD1 covers 8 bases. This clonotype originated in an adult in good health. The starting material was peripheral blood, obtained on day 0 of AZD1222 vaccination. In DNA form, the CDR3 reads TGTGCCAGTAGTATGCCGACAGGGGATAATGAAAAACTGTTTTTT. As protein: CASSMPTGDNEKLFF. The complete variable domain, with remaining parts taken from reference TRBV19 and TRBJ1-4, reads DGGITQSPKYLFRKEGQNVTLSCEQNLNHDAMYWYRQDPGQGLRLIYYSQIVNDFQKGDIAEGYSVSREKKESFPLTVTSAQKNPTAFYLCASSMPTGDNEKLFFGSGTQLSVL.